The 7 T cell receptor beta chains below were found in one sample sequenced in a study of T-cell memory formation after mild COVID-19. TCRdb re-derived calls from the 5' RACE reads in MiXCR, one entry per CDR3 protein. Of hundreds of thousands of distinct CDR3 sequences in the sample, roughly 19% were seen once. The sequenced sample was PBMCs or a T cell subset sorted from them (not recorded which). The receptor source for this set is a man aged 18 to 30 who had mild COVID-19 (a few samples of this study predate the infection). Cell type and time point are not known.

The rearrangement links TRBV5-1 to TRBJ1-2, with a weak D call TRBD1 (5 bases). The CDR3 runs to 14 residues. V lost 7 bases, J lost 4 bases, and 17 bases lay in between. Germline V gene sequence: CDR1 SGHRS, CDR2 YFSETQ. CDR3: CASDGGSDPYGYTF. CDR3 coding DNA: TGCGCCAGCGACGGGGGATCTGACCCCTATGGCTACACCTTC.

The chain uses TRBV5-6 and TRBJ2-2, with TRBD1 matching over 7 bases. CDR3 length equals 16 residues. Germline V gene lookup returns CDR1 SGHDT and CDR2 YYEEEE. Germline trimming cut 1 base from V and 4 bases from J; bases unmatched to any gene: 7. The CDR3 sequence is CASSLPPRQGTGELFF. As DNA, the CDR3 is TGTGCCAGCAGCTTGCCTCCGAGACAGGGCACCGGGGAGCTGTTTTTT.

The CDR3 DNA sequence: TGCAGCGCGACCGCGGGGGACAGGACCTACGAGCAGTACTTC. Translated: CSATAGDRTYEQYF. The J gene is TRBJ2-7, the V gene TRBV29-1, with D possibly TRBD1 on 8 matching bases. Germline-derived CDR1 and CDR2 are SQVTM and ANQGSEA. This CDR3 is 14 amino acids long. Trimming pared 7 bases from V and 2 bases from J, leaving 18 bases between.

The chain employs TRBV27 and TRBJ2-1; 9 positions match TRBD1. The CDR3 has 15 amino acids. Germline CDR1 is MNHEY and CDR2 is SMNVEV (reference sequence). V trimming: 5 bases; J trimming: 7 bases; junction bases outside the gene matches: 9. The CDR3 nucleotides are TGTGCCAGCAGTCGCCCGGGGACAGGGATAAATGAGCAGTTCTTC. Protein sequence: CASSRPGTGINEQFF.

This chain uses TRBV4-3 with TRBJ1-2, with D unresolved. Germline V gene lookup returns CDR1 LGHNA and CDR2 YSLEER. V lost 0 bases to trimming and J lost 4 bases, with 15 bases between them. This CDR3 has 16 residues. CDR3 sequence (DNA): TGCGCCAGCAGCCAAGAGAGTAGGGAGCAGACCTATGGCTACACCTTC. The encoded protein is CASSQESREQTYGYTF.

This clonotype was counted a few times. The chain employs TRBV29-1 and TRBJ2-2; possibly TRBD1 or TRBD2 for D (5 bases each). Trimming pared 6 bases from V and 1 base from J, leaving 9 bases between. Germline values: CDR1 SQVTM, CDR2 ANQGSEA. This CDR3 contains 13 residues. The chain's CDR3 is CSVGTVNTGELFF. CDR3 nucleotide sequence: TGCAGCGTCGGGACGGTGAACACCGGGGAGCTGTTTTTT.

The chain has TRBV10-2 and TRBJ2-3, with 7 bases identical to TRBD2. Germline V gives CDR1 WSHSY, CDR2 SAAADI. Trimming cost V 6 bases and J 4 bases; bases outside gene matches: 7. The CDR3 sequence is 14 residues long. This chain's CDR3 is CASSPGLDADTQYF. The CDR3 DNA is TGCGCCAGCAGCCCAGGACTAGATGCAGATACGCAGTATTTT.